This TCR beta chain appears in the sequencing data of a study of a mutant IDH1 vaccine in newly diagnosed glioma. About the research overall: Beforehand, treatment had been radiotherapy, temozolomide, or both; the majority received both.

Time point of the sample: baseline, week 1 (first vaccination visit). The treatment is: pre-vaccination baseline after standard-of-care therapy. The method was immunoSEQ multiplex PCR; TCRdb's version includes in-frame clones alone and lacks a portion of them. The sample lists about 66,000 clones, about 86% occurring once. The receptor was isolated from a man aged 25-45 years with glioma. The source material was PBMCs, sampled from a glioma patient treated with radiotherapy, temozolomide or both.

CDR3 bases: TGTGCCAGCAGGGGAGGGCTGGAATCACCCCTCCACTTT. Protein product: CASRGGLESPLHF. The chain combines TRBV2 with TRBJ1-6; D gene uncertain. The V end was cut by 6 bases, the J end by 10 bases, with 13 bases between. The germline V gene has CDR1 SNHLY and CDR2 FYNNEI. There are 13 residues in the CDR3.